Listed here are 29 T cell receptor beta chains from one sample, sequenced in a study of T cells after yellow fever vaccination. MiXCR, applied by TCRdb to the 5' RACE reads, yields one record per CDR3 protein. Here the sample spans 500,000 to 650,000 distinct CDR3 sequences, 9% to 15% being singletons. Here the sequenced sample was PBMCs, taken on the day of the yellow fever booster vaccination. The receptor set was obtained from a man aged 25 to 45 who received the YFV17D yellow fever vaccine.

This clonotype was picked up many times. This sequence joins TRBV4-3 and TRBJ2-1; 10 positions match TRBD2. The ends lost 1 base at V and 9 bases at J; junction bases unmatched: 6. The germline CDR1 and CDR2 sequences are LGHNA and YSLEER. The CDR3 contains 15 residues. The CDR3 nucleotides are TGCGCCAGCAGCCAAGTCCGACTAGCGGGTAGTGAGCAGTTCTTC. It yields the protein CASSQVRLAGSEQFF.

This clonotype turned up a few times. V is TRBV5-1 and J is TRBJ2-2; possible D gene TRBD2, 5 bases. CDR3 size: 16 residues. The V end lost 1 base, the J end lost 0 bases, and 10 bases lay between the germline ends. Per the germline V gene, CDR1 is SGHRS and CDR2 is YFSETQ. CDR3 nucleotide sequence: TGCGCCAGCAGCTTGCGGACGGGGTCGAACACCGGGGAGCTGTTTTTT. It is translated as CASSLRTGSNTGELFF.

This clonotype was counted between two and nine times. The CDR3 sequence: CASSVQGALMETQYF. CDR3 coding DNA: TGTGCCAGCAGCGTACAGGGGGCGCTTATGGAGACCCAGTACTTC. The chain recombines TRBV7-2 with TRBJ2-5; 9 bases agree with TRBD1. This CDR3 has 15 amino acids. Germline lookup yields CDR1 SGHTA and CDR2 FQGNSA. Germline trimming cut 5 bases from V and 5 bases from J; bases unmatched to any gene: 9.

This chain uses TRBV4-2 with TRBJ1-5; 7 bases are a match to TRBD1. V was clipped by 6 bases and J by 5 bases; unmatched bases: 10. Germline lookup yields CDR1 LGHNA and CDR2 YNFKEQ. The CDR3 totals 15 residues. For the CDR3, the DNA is TGTGCCAGCAGTCAGGGGGACAGCTTTCATCAGCCCCAGCATTTT. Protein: CASSQGDSFHQPQHF.

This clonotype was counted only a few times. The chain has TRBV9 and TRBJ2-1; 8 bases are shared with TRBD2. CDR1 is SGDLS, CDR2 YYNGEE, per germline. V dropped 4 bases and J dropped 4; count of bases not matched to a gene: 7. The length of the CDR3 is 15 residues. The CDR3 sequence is CASSTLPSGYNEQFF. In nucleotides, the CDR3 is TGTGCCAGCAGCACCCTCCCTAGCGGGTACAATGAGCAGTTCTTC.

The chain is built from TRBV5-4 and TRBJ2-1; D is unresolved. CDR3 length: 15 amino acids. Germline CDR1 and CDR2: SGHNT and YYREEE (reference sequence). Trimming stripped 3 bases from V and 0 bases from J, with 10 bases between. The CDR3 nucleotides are TGTGCCAGCAGCTCTTTTATGAGCTCCTACAATGAGCAGTTCTTC. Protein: CASSSFMSSYNEQFF. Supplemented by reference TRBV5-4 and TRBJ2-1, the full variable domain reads ETGVTQSPTHLIKTRGQQVTLRCSSQSGHNTVSWYQQALGQGPQFIFQYYREEENGRGNFPPRFSGLQFPNYSSELNVNALELDDSALYLCASSSFMSSYNEQFFGPGTRLTVL.

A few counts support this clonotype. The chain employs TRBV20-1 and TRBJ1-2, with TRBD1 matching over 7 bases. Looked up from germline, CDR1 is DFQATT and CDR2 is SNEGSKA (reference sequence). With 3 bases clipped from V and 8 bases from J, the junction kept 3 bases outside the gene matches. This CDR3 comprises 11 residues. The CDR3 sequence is CSARRGRGYTF. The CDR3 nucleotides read TGCAGTGCTAGGAGGGGGCGCGGCTACACCTTC.

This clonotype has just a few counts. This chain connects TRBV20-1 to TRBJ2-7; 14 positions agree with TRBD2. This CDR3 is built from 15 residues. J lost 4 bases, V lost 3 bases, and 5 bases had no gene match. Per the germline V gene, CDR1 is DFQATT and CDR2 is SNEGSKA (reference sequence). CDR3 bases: TGCAGTGCTAGTCACGGACTAGCGGGAGGTTACGAGCAGTACTTC. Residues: CSASHGLAGGYEQYF.

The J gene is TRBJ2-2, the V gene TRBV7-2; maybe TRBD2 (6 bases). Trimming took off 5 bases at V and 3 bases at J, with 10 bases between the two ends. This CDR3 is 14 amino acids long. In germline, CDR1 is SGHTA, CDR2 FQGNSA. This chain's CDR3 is CASSPTRYTGELFF. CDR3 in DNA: TGTGCCAGCAGCCCGACTAGGTACACCGGGGAGCTGTTTTTT.

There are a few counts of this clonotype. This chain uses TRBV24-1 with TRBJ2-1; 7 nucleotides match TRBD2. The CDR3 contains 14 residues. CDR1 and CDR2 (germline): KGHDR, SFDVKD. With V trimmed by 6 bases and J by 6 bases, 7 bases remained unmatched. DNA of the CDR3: TGTGCCACCAGTCCTGGGGGGGGAGTCAATGAGCAGTTCTTC. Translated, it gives CATSPGGGVNEQFF.

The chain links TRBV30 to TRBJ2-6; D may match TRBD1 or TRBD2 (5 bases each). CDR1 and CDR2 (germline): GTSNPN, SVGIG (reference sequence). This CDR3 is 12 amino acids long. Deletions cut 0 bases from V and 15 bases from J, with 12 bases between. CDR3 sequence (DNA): TGTGCCTGGAGTGTCGGTGGGGGAGCCCTGACTTTC. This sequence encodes CAWSVGGGALTF.

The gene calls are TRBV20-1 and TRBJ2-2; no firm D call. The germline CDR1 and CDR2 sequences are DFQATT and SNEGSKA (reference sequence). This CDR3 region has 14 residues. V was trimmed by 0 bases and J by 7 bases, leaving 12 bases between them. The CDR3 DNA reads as TGCAGTGCTAGAGATCCCCGATTTAACGGGGAGCTGTTTTTT. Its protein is CSARDPRFNGELFF.

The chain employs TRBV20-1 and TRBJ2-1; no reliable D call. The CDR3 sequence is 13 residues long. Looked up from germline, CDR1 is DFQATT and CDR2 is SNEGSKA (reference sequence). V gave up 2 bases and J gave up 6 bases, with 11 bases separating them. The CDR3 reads CSARSARSNEQFF. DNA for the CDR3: TGCAGTGCTAGATCGGCCCGGAGCAATGAGCAGTTCTTC.

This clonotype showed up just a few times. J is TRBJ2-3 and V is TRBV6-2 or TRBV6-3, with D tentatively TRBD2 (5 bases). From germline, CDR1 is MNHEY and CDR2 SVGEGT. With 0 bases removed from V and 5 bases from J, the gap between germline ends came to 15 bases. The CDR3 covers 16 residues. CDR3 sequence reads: CASSYSWHNRGDTQYF. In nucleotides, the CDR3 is TGTGCCAGCAGTTACTCCTGGCACAACCGGGGAGATACGCAGTATTTT.

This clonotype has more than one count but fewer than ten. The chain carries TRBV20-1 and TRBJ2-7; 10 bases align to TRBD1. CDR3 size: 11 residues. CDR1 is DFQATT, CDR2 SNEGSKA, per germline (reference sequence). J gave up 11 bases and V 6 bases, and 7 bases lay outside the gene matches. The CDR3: CSASPGTGEYF. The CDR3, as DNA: TGCAGTGCGAGTCCCGGGACAGGGGAGTACTTC.

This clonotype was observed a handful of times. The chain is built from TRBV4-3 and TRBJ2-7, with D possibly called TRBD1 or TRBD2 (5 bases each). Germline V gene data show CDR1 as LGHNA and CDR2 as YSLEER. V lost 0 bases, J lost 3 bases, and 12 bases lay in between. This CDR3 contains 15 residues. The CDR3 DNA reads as TGCGCCAGCAGCCAAGATTTCGGGACGATCTACGAGCAGTACTTC. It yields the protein CASSQDFGTIYEQYF.

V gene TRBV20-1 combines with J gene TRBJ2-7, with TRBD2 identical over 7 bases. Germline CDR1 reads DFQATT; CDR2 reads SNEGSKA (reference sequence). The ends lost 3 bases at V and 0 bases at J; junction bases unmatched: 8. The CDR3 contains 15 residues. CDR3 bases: TGCAGTGCTAGCCTTCCTAGCGGCGTCTCCTACGAGCAGTACTTC. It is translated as CSASLPSGVSYEQYF.

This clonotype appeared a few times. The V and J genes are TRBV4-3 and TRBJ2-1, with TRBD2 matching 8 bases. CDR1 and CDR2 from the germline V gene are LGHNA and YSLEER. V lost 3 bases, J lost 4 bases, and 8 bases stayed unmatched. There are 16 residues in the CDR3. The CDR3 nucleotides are TGCGCCAGCAGCCACGTCGCGGGAGGACTGTACAATGAGCAGTTCTTC. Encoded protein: CASSHVAGGLYNEQFF.

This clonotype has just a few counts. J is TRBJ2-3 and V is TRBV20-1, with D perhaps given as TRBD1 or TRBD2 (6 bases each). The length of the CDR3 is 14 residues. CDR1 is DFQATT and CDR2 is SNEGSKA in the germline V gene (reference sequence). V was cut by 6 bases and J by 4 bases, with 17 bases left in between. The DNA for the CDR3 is TGCAGTGCCGCTAGCGAGAACAGGGCAGATACGCAGTATTTT. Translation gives CSAASENRADTQYF.

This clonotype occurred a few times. CDR3 loop: CSAPKTGRTDTQYF. CDR3 in DNA: TGCAGTGCTCCCAAAACAGGGCGCACAGATACGCAGTATTTT. The rearrangement uses TRBV20-1 and TRBJ2-3, with D perhaps matching TRBD1 (6 bases). CDR1 DFQATT and CDR2 SNEGSKA come from the germline V gene (reference sequence). Trimming removed 5 bases at V and 1 base at J, with 13 bases between. CDR3 length equals 14 residues.

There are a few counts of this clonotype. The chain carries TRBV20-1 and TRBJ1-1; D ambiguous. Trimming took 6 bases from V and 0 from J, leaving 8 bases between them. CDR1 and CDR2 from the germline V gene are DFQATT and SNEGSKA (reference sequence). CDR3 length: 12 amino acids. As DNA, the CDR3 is TGCAGTGCCCATGCGGTGAACACTGAAGCTTTCTTT. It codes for CSAHAVNTEAFF.

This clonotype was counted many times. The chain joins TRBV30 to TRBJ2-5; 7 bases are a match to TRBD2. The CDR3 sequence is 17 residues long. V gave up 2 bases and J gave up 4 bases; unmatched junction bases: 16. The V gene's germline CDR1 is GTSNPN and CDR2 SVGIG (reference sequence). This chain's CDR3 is CAWSTLGRPREGETQYF. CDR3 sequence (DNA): TGTGCCTGGAGTACTCTGGGACGGCCCAGGGAGGGAGAGACCCAGTACTTC.

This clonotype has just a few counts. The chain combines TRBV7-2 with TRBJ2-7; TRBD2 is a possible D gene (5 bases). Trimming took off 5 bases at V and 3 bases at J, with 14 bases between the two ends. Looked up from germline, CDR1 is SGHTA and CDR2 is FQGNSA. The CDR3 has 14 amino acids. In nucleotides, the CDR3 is TGTGCCAGCAGCCGAGCGGTCGAGGGCTACGAGCAGTACTTC. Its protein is CASSRAVEGYEQYF.

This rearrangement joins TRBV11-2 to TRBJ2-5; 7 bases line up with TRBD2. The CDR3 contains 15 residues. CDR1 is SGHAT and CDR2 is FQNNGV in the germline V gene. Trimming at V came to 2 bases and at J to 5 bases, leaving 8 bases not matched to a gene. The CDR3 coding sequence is TGTGCCAGCAGCTTAAGACTAGCTTCGATGGAGACCCAGTACTTC. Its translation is CASSLRLASMETQYF.

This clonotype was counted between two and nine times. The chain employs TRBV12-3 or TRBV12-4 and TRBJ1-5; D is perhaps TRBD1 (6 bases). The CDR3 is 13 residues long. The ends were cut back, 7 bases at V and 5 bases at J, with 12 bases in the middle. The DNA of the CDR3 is TGTGCCAGCAACACAGGGTCGCATCAGCCCCAGCATTTT. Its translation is CASNTGSHQPQHF.

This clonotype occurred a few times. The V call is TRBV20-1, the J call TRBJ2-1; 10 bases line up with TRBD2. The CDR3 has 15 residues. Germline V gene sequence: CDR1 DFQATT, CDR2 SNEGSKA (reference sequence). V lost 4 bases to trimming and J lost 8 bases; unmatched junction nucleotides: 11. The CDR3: CSATPVLAGNDEQFF. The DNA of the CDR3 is TGCAGTGCTACCCCGGTACTAGCGGGAAACGATGAGCAGTTCTTC.

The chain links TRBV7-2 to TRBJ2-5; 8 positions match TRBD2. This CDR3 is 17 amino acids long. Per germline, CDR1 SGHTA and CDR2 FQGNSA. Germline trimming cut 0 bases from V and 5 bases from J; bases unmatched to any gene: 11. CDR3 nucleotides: TGTGCCAGCAGCTTAGCGCCCGCCAGCGGGAGATGGGAGACCCAGTACTTC. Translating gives CASSLAPASGRWETQYF.

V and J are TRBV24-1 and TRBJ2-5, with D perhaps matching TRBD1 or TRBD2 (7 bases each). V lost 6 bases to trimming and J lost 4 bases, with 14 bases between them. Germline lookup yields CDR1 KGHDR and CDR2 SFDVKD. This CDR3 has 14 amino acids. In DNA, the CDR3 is TGTGCCACCAGTCGACAGGGCGGGGGAGAGACCCAGTACTTC. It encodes CATSRQGGGETQYF.

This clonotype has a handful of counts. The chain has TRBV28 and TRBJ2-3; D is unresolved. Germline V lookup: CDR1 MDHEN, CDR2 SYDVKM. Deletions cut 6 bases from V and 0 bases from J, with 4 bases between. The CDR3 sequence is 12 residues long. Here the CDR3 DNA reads TGTGCCAGCAGATTCAGCACAGATACGCAGTATTTT. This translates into CASRFSTDTQYF.